This is a list of T cell receptor beta chains from one sample in a study of T-cell reconstitution after alpha-beta-depleted transplantation in children. MiXCR was run by TCRdb on the PCR reads, yielding one entry per CDR3 protein. The sample has about 600,000 distinct CDR3 sequences; 10% to 13% are singletons. The source material was PBMCs from the stem cell graft donor, sampled from the stem cell graft. These receptors were obtained from a human donor who donated a stem cell graft to a child with acute myeloid leukemia. CDR3s include the opening cysteine and the closing phenylalanine or tryptophan. A D gene is named only where the DNA matches it firmly. Size values are once, few and many counts, or a class for expanded clones, and some rows have none.

CDR3 | DNA | J | size | D | V
CSAGPTGKTEAFF | TGCAGTGCCGGCCCGACAGGGAAAACTGAAGCTTTCTTT | TRBJ1-1 | many | TRBD1 | TRBV20-1
CASSLRDRQSFSGANVLTF | TGTGCCAGCAGCTTACGGGACAGGCAGAGTTTCTCTGGGGCCAACGTCCTGACTTTC | TRBJ2-6 | . | TRBD1 | TRBV11-2
CASSTYNQPQHF | TGTGCCAGCAGTACCTATAATCAGCCCCAGCATTTT | TRBJ1-5 | many | . | TRBV6-5
CAISPSGGTDTQYF | TGTGCCATCAGCCCTAGCGGCGGCACAGATACGCAGTATTTT | TRBJ2-3 | many | TRBD2 | TRBV10-3
CSARSDRSYEQYF | TGCAGTGCTAGATCCGACAGATCCTACGAGCAGTACTTC | TRBJ2-7 | few | . | TRBV20-1
CASSHGREIYNEQFF | TGTGCCAGCAGCCACGGGCGGGAGATCTACAATGAGCAGTTCTTC | TRBJ2-1 | . | TRBD2 | TRBV7-2
CAWSATGMGNQPQHF | TGTGCCTGGAGTGCGACAGGGATGGGCAATCAGCCCCAGCATTTT | TRBJ1-5 | many | TRBD1 | TRBV30
CASSTQIGQGDEQYF | TGCGCCAGCAGCACCCAAATTGGACAGGGGGACGAGCAGTACTTC | TRBJ2-7 | many | TRBD1 | TRBV4-3
CASGPQGIGTDTQYF | TGTGCCAGTGGGCCTCAGGGGATTGGCACAGATACGCAGTATTTT | TRBJ2-3 | . | . | TRBV19
CASSWDSGANVLTF | TGTGCCAGCAGCTGGGACTCTGGGGCCAACGTCCTGACTTTC | TRBJ2-6 | many | . | TRBV7-9
CASSVFSNQPQHF | TGTGCCAGCAGCGTGTTCAGCAATCAGCCCCAGCATTTT | TRBJ1-5 | many | . | TRBV9
CASSLDPGAPYEAFF | TGTGCCAGCAGCTTAGATCCGGGGGCGCCTTATGAAGCTTTCTTT | TRBJ1-1 | few | . | TRBV7-2
CATSDRDRVYNEQFF | TGTGCCACCAGTGACAGGGACAGGGTATACAATGAGCAGTTCTTC | TRBJ2-1 | . | TRBD1 | TRBV24-1
CASSQDHGNSGNTIYF | TGCGCCAGCAGCCAAGATCACGGAAACTCTGGAAACACCATATATTTT | TRBJ1-3 | . | . | TRBV4-3
CASSQGGLSGNTIYF | TGCGCCAGCAGCCAAGGTGGACTCTCTGGAAACACCATATATTTT | TRBJ1-3 | . | . | TRBV4-3
CASSTASGVSYNEQFF | TGTGCCAGCAGCACGGCTAGCGGGGTGTCCTACAATGAGCAGTTCTTC | TRBJ2-1 | few | TRBD2 | TRBV12-3/TRBV12-4
CASSSGWGETQYF | TGTGCCAGCAGTTCCGGGTGGGGGGAGACCCAGTACTTC | TRBJ2-5 | . | . | TRBV12-3/TRBV12-4
CASSPVGTEAFF | TGTGCCAGCAGCCCAGTAGGCACTGAAGCTTTCTTT | TRBJ1-1 | many | . | TRBV6-6
CASSYTGDSYNEQFF | TGTGCCAGCAGCTATACAGGGGACTCCTACAATGAGCAGTTCTTC | TRBJ2-1 | . | TRBD1 | TRBV11-3
CASSPRTSGTEQFF | TGTGCCAGCAGCCCCCGGACTAGCGGGACTGAGCAGTTCTTC | TRBJ2-1 | . | TRBD2 | TRBV3-1
CSVGGHSYEQYF | TGCAGCGTGGGGGGGCACTCCTACGAGCAGTACTTC | TRBJ2-7 | few | . | TRBV29-1
CAGSLGYDTQYF | TGTGCCGGGTCGTTGGGGTACGATACGCAGTATTTT | TRBJ2-3 | few | . | TRBV12-3/TRBV12-4
CASSDSQFSYEQYF | TGTGCCAGCAGTGACAGTCAATTCTCCTACGAGCAGTACTTC | TRBJ2-7 | . | . | TRBV12-3/TRBV12-4
CASSPDRGSGKLFF | TGTGCCAGCTCACCGGACAGGGGATCTGGAAAACTGTTTTTT | TRBJ1-4 | . | TRBD1 | TRBV18
CASSAPGQGRETQYF | TGTGCCAGTAGTGCCCCAGGACAGGGGAGGGAGACCCAGTACTTC | TRBJ2-5 | . | TRBD1 | TRBV19
CASSYRSETQYF | TGTGCCAGCAGCTACAGGTCAGAGACCCAGTACTTC | TRBJ2-5 | . | . | TRBV7-2
CASSALDDGLAVSYEQYF | TGTGCCAGCAGTGCCCTGGACGACGGACTAGCTGTCTCCTACGAGCAGTACTTC | TRBJ2-7 | many | TRBD2 | TRBV27
CSGRGASYGYTF | TGCAGCGGGCGGGGAGCGAGCTATGGCTACACCTTC | TRBJ1-2 | many | . | TRBV29-1
CASSLSRGHGYTF | TGTGCCAGCAGCTTGTCCCGGGGACATGGCTACACCTTC | TRBJ1-2 | many | . | TRBV5-6
CASSQRLGAGNQETQYF | TGTGCCAGCAGCCAACGGCTGGGGGCCGGAAACCAAGAGACCCAGTACTTC | TRBJ2-5 | . | . | TRBV14
CSAPRVRTEYNEQFF | TGCAGTGCCCCCCGAGTTCGGACAGAGTACAATGAGCAGTTCTTC | TRBJ2-1 | . | . | TRBV20-1
CSSSGQPGPAGGTDTQYF | TGCAGCTCCTCAGGACAACCGGGACCAGCCGGGGGCACAGATACGCAGTATTTT | TRBJ2-3 | few | . | TRBV29-1
CSARFGDSSYEQYF | TGCAGTGCTAGGTTCGGGGACAGCTCCTACGAGCAGTACTTC | TRBJ2-7 | many | TRBD1 | TRBV20-1
CASSLSDTSYGYTF | TGTGCCAGCAGTTTATCGGACACCTCCTATGGCTACACCTTC | TRBJ1-2 | few | . | TRBV27
CASSLAEGGLGSYNEQFF | TGTGCCAGCAGCTTAGCCGAGGGGGGCCTGGGCTCCTACAATGAGCAGTTCTTC | TRBJ2-1 | few | . | TRBV11-1
CASSLWGVNTGELFF | TGTGCCAGCAGCCTTTGGGGCGTGAACACCGGGGAGCTGTTTTTT | TRBJ2-2 | . | . | TRBV3-1
CASNPNDLAVRLFF | TGTGCCAGCAACCCAAACGACTTGGCCGTCAGGCTGTTTTTT | TRBJ2-2 | few | . | TRBV11-2
CASSLALGQSPGYTF | TGTGCCAGCAGTTTGGCGCTAGGGCAGTCACCCGGCTACACCTTC | TRBJ1-2 | . | . | TRBV28
CASSLGPGGTEEQYF | TGTGCCAGCAGCTTAGGCCCGGGCGGGACAGAAGAGCAGTACTTC | TRBJ2-7 | few | . | TRBV7-8
CASSQDPASTNEQFF | TGTGCCAGCAGCCAAGATCCGGCTAGCACCAATGAGCAGTTCTTC | TRBJ2-1 | . | . | TRBV3-1
CSGAGEYNEQFF | TGCAGCGGGGCAGGGGAATACAATGAGCAGTTCTTC | TRBJ2-1 | many | . | TRBV29-1
CSVWTATNEKLFF | TGCAGCGTTTGGACAGCAACTAATGAAAAACTGTTTTTT | TRBJ1-4 | . | . | TRBV29-1
CSAVLAGLYEQYF | TGCAGTGCTGTCCTAGCGGGACTCTACGAGCAGTACTTC | TRBJ2-7 | few | TRBD2 | TRBV20-1
CSVGGGSGYEQYF | TGCAGCGTTGGTGGCGGGAGTGGGTACGAGCAGTACTTC | TRBJ2-7 | . | TRBD2 | TRBV29-1
CASSIAGGDNQPQHF | TGTGCCAGTAGTATAGCGGGGGGCGACAATCAGCCCCAGCATTTT | TRBJ1-5 | . | . | TRBV19
CASSVVGTPLLNNEQFF | TGTGCCAGCAGCGTAGTCGGGACCCCCCTTCTAAACAATGAGCAGTTCTTC | TRBJ2-1 | many | . | TRBV6-1
CASSRRNEQFF | TGTGCCAGCAGCCGAAGAAATGAGCAGTTCTTC | TRBJ2-1 | many | . | TRBV12-3/TRBV12-4
CAWTRDRVSSPLHF | TGTGCCTGGACCAGGGACAGGGTTAGTTCACCCCTCCACTTT | TRBJ1-6 | . | TRBD1 | TRBV30
CASSLSIGSGSISRETQYF | TGTGCCAGCAGTTTATCGATTGGTAGCGGGAGTATCTCGAGAGAGACCCAGTACTTC | TRBJ2-5 | few | TRBD2 | TRBV27
CASSESGVRGEQYF | TGTGCCAGCAGTGAATCCGGCGTCAGGGGAGAGCAGTACTTC | TRBJ2-7 | many | . | TRBV25-1
CASSLDRGPRGVSNQPQHF | TGCGCCAGCAGCCTGGACAGGGGCCCAAGGGGGGTTAGCAATCAGCCCCAGCATTTT | TRBJ1-5 | few | TRBD1 | TRBV5-1